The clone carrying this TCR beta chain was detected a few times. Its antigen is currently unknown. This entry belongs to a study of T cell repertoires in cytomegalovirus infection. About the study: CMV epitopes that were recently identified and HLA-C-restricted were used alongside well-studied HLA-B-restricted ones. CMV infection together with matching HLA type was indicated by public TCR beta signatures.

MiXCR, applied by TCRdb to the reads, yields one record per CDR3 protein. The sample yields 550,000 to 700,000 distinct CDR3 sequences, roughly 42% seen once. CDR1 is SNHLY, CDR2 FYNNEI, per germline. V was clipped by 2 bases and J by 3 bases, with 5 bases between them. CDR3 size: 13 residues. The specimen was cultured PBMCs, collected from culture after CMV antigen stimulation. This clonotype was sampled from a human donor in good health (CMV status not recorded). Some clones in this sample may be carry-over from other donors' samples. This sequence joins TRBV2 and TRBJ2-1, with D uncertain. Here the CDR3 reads CASSETDYNEQFF. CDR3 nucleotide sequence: TGTGCCAGCAGTGAAACGGACTACAATGAGCAGTTCTTC.